The 9 T cell receptor beta chains reported below all come from one sample, sequenced in a study of blood T cell repertoires in COVID-19 (dated by TCRdb to about 2020). The library was produced with the immunoSEQ multiplex PCR assay. Sourced from immuneACCESS, this table was stored by TCRdb with only in-frame sequences that have V and J called. A share of the clones is absent; for the studies checked, an unresolved V gene accounts for under half, and the remainder has no known explanation. The sample data list under 400,000 clones, and approximately 87% of these were observed just once. Clones ranked in the top ten supply roughly a tenth of the sample. Input material: peripheral blood. These receptors were taken from a woman aged 30 to 39 with COVID-19, enrolled during active disease.

As concerns this clone: Additional DNA sequences in this sample encode the identical CDR3. The V and J genes are TRBV30 and TRBJ2-7; D may be TRBD2 (6 bases). Trimming shortened V by 3 bases and J by 0 bases, and 12 bases separated the two germline ends. Germline CDR1 is GTSNPN and CDR2 is SVGIG (reference sequence). This CDR3 is 14 amino acids long. In DNA, the CDR3 is TGTGCCTGGAGCGTCGGAGGGAGCTCCTACGAGCAGTACTTC. Protein: CAWSVGGSSYEQYF.

V and J are TRBV30 and TRBJ1-4; TRBD1 is a possible D gene (6 bases). With 3 bases removed from V and 7 bases from J, the gap between germline ends came to 12 bases. This CDR3 is 13 amino acids long. Germline V lookup: CDR1 GTSNPN, CDR2 SVGIG (reference sequence). The CDR3 DNA follows: TGTGCCTGGAGGGGGACATTTATTGAAAAACTGTTTTTT. Its protein product is CAWRGTFIEKLFF.

This clone was counted between two and nine times. The V gene is TRBV6-4, the J gene TRBJ2-4, with 8 bases fitting TRBD2. CDR3 size: 18 residues. Germline V lookup: CDR1 MRHNA, CDR2 SNTAGT. J gave up 0 bases and V 0 bases, and 7 bases lay outside the gene matches. The CDR3 sequence: CASSDSKAGDLAKNIQYF. The CDR3 DNA reads TGTGCCAGCAGTGACTCAAAAGCGGGAGACCTAGCCAAAAACATTCAGTACTTC.

The chain employs TRBV7-2 and TRBJ2-2; 9 bases are a match to TRBD2. Germline trimming cut 7 bases from V and 4 bases from J; bases unmatched to any gene: 7. The CDR3 extends over 15 amino acids. Germline V CDR1 and CDR2: SGHTA, FQGNSA. The CDR3 sequence is CASKPGLAFTGELFF. The CDR3, as DNA: TGTGCCAGCAAACCGGGACTAGCATTCACCGGGGAGCTGTTTTTT.

The gene calls are TRBV30 and TRBJ2-1, with TRBD1 matching 7 bases. Trimming cost V 2 bases and J 4 bases; bases outside gene matches: 5. This CDR3 region has 14 residues. The germline V gene has CDR1 GTSNPN and CDR2 SVGIG (reference sequence). The CDR3 spells CAWSFGQEYNEQFF. The DNA for the CDR3 is TGTGCCTGGAGTTTCGGACAGGAGTACAATGAGCAGTTCTTC.

This clone was picked up a small number of times. The genes are TRBV19 and TRBJ1-5; no clear D. This CDR3 has 16 residues. Germline V gives CDR1 LNHDA, CDR2 SQIVND (reference sequence). Trimming removed 3 bases at V and 3 bases at J, with 15 bases between. CDR3 DNA: TGTGCCAGTAGTATTCCGCTTTCCGTACACAATCAGCCCCAGCATTTT. Amino acids: CASSIPLSVHNQPQHF.

This chain's CDR3 is CASSIWTGGIQETQYF. The DNA of the CDR3 is TGTGCCAGCAGCATCTGGACAGGAGGGATTCAAGAGACCCAGTACTTC. The J gene is TRBJ2-5, the V gene TRBV7-9, with a tentative D call TRBD1 (7 bases). The CDR3 is 16 residues long. Germline V CDR1 and CDR2: SEHNR, FQNEAQ (reference sequence). Trimming took off 5 bases at V and 2 bases at J, with 18 bases between the two ends.

This clone was counted between two and nine times. The chain employs TRBV7-9 and TRBJ2-3; no clear D gene. Trimming left V 1 base short and J 3 bases short, with 8 bases between. CDR3 length equals 14 residues. CDR1 is SEHNR, CDR2 FQNEAQ, per germline (reference sequence). CDR3 DNA: TGTGCCAGCAGCTTAGATCGCGGAACAGATACGCAGTATTTT. Amino acid sequence: CASSLDRGTDTQYF.

The rearrangement uses TRBV2 and TRBJ2-5; 8 nucleotides line up with TRBD2. Trimming took 4 bases from V and 4 from J; bases not matched to a gene: 8. The V gene's germline CDR1 is SNHLY and CDR2 FYNNEI. The CDR3 is 15 residues long. The CDR3 DNA reads as TGTGCCAGCAGTGTGGAGCGGGAGTTGGGAGAGACCCAGTACTTC. It codes for CASSVERELGETQYF.